This record covers a single T cell receptor (beta chain). Its antigen is still unknown. These data belong to a study of cytomegalovirus exposure and HLA in healthy donors. Whole-study findings and limits: Upon later analysis, HLA-associated TCR beta chains proved more clonally expanded than other, equally common chains. Fewer N-insertions (relative to the roughly 730-donor mean) were reportedly seen in an Asian-associated ancestry cluster in a later analysis. The later analysis indicated that the majority of CMV-associated TCR beta chains appeared HLA-restricted.

Researchers ran the PCR with 60 Vbeta and 13 Jbeta primers. The assay was immunoSEQ multiplex PCR, and TCRdb's table has in-frame clones only and misses some. The sample includes some 180,000 clones, 73% seen only once; the top ten take 5.4%. Trimming shortened V by 5 bases and J by 7 bases, and 9 bases separated the two germline ends. CDR1 and CDR2 from the germline V gene are PRHDT and FYEKMQ (reference sequence). The CDR3 is 12 amino acids. This TCR was sampled from a woman under 30 in good health and CMV-seropositive. The rearrangement links TRBV13 to TRBJ2-1; the D gene is possibly TRBD2 (6 bases). The sample was PBMCs. CDR3 DNA sequence: TGTGCCAGCAGCCCTGGGAGGAATGAGCAGTTCTTC. As protein: CASSPGRNEQFF.